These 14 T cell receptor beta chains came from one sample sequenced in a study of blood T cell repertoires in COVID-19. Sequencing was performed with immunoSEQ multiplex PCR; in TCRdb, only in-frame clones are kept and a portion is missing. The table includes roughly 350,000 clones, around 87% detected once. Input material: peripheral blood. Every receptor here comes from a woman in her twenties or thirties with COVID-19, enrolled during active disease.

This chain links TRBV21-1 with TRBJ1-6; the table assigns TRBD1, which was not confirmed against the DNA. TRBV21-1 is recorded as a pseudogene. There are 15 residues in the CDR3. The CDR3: CASSRGQGCYSPLHF. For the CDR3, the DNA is TGTGCCAGCAGCAGAGGACAGGGATGCTATTCACCCCTCCACTTT.

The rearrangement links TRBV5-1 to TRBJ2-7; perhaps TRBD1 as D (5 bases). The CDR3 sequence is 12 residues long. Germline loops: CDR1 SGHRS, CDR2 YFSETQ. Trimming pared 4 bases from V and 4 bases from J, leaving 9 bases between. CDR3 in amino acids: CASSVDRYEQYF. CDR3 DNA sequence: TGCGCCAGCAGCGTTGACAGATACGAGCAGTACTTC.

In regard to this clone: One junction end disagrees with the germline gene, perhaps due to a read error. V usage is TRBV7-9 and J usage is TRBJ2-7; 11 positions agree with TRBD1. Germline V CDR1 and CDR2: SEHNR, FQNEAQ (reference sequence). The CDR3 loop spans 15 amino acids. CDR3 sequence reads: CASSLGDRGFYEQYF. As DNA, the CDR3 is TGTGCCAGCAGTTTAGGGGACAGGGGGTTCTACGAGCAGTACTTC.

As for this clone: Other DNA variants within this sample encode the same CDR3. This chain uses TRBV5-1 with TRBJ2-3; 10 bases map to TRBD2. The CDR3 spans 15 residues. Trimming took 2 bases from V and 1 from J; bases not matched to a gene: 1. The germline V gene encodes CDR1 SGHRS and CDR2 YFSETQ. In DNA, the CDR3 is TGCGCCAGCAGCTTCGGACTAGCGGGCACAGATACGCAGTATTTT. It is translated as CASSFGLAGTDTQYF. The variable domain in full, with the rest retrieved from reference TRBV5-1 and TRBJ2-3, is KAGVTQTPRYLIKTRGQQVTLSCSPISGHRSVSWYQQTPGQGLQFLFEYFSETQRNKGNFPGRFSGRQFSNSRSEMNVSTLELGDSALYLCASSFGLAGTDTQYFGPGTRLTVL.

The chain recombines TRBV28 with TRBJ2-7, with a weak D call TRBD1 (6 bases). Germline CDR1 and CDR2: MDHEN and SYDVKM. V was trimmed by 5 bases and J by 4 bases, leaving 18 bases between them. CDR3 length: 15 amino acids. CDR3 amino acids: CASSRGQHRIYEQYF. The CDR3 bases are TGTGCCAGCAGTCGTGGACAGCACCGCATTTACGAGCAGTACTTC.

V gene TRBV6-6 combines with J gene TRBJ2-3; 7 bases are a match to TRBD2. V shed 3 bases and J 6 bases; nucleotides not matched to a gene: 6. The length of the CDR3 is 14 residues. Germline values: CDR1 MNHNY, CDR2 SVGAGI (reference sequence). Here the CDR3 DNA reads TGTGCCAGCAGTTATGCGGGAGTAGGTGATACGCAGTATTTT. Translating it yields CASSYAGVGDTQYF.

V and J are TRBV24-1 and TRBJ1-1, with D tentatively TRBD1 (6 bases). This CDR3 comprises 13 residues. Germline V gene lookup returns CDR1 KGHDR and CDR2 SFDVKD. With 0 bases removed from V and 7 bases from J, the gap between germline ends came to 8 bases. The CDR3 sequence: CATSDLADSEAFF. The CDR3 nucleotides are TGTGCCACCAGTGATTTGGCGGACAGTGAAGCTTTCTTT.

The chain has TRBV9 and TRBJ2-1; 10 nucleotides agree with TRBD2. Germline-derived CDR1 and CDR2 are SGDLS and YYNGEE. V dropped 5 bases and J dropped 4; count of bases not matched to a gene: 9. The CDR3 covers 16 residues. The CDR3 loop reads CASSPSGSLRYNEQFF. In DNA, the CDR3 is TGTGCCAGCAGTCCTAGCGGGAGTCTCAGGTACAATGAGCAGTTCTTC.

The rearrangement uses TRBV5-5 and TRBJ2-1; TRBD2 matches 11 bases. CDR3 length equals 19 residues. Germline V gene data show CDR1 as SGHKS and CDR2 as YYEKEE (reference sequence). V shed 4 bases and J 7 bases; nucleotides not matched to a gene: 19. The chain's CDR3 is CASSPLRWGSGRADNEQFF. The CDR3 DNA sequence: TGTGCCAGCAGCCCCCTCAGGTGGGGTAGCGGGAGGGCCGATAATGAGCAGTTCTTC.

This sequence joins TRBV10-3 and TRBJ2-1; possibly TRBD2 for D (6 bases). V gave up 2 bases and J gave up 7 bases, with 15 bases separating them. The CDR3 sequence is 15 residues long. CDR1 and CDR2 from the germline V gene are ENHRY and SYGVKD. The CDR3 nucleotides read TGTGCCATCAGTGAGGAACTAGCTCTGAGGAATGAGCAGTTCTTC. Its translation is CAISEELALRNEQFF.

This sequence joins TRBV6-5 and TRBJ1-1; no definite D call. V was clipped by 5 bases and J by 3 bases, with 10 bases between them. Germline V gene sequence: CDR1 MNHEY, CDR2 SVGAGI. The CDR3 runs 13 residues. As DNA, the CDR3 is TGTGCCAGCAGTCGTTTGCAGGACACTGAAGCTTTCTTT. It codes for CASSRLQDTEAFF.

The CDR3 nucleotides are TGTGCCAGCAGAGGACTAGCGGGAGGCACAGATACGCAGTATTTT. Translating gives CASRGLAGGTDTQYF. The chain joins TRBV28 to TRBJ2-3; TRBD2 agrees at 13 bases. J was trimmed by 1 base and V by 6 bases; bases with no gene match: 1. Per germline, CDR1 MDHEN and CDR2 SYDVKM. The CDR3 is 15 amino acids.

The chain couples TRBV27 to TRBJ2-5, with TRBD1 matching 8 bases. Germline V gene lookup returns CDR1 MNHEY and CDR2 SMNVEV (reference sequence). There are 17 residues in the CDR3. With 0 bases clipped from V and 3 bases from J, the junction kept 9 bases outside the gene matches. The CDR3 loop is CASSLSPTGAGEETQYF. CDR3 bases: TGTGCCAGCAGTTTATCCCCGACAGGGGCAGGAGAAGAGACCCAGTACTTC.

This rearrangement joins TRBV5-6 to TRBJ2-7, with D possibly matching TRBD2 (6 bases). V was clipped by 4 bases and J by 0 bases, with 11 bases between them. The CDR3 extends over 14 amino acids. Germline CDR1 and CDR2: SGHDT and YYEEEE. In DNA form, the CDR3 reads TGTGCCAGCAGCCCGCCGACTAGCTCCTACGAGCAGTACTTC. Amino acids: CASSPPTSSYEQYF.